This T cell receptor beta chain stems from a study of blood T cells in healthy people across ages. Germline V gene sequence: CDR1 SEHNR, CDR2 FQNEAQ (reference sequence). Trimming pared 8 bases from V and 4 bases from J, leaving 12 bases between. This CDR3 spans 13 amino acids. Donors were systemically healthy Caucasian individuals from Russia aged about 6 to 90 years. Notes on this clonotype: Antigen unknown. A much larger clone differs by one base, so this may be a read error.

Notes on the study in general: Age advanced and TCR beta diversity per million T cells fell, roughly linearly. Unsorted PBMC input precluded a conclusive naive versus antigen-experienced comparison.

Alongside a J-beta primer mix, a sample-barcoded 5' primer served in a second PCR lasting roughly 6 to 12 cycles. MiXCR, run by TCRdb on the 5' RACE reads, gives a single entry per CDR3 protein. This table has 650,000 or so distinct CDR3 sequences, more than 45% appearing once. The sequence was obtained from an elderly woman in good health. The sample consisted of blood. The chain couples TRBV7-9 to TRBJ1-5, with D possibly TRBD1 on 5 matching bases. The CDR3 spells CASGAEGNQPQHF. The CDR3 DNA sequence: TGTGCCAGCGGCGCCGAGGGGAATCAGCCCCAGCATTTT.